This T cell receptor beta chain is from a study of post-analysis software for immune sequencing data. Overall study results and limits: A significant reduction in normalized Chao1 diversity was observed in multiple sclerosis patients versus controls. About 5 TRBV segments, including TRBV5-6, TRBV5-1 and TRBV20-1, were more frequent in patients than controls.

This clonotype has just a few counts. The antigen is not known. Unique molecular identifiers had been added to the TCR beta cDNA libraries. Each sample of about 0.95 to 11 million input T cells yielded around 500,000 cDNA molecules, so each molecule approximated one T cell. TCRdb reprocessed the PCR reads via MiXCR and lists one record per CDR3 protein. The data show about 680,000 distinct CDR3 sequences, 55% to 60% seen once. Germline CDR1 reads MNHEY; CDR2 reads SVGAGI. The CDR3 totals 13 residues. V dropped 8 bases and J dropped 3 bases, with 13 bases sitting between them. The rearrangement uses TRBV6-5 and TRBJ2-5, with a tentative D call TRBD2 (5 bases). Sequences were obtained from blood. The receptor was derived from a girl aged 2-10 years with multiple sclerosis. The CDR3 DNA is TGTGCCAGCGCACGCGGGTCCGAAGAGACCCAGTACTTC. Amino acids: CASARGSEETQYF.